This T cell receptor (beta chain) stems from a study of blood T cell repertoires in COVID-19. CDR3 length: 13 residues. The V and J ends lost 5 bases and 6 bases respectively, with 11 bases between them. Germline loops: CDR1 MDHEN, CDR2 SYDVKM. TCRdb's table, derived via immunoSEQ multiplex PCR, lists solely in-frame clones and lacks some. The sample holds 300,000 to 450,000 clones, around nine tenths seen once. The genes are TRBV28 and TRBJ2-1, with TRBD2 as a possible D gene (6 bases). This clonotype originated in a human donor in a cohort sampled during active COVID-19. The sample comprised peripheral blood. CDR3 protein: CASSPGLINEQFF. CDR3 in DNA: TGTGCCAGCAGTCCAGGACTAATCAATGAGCAGTTCTTC.